This entry concerns a single T cell receptor beta chain. Its antigen is currently unknown. TCRdb called the reads again in MiXCR, with one record for every CDR3 protein. This sample has about a million distinct CDR3 sequences, with about 33% found just once. The entry originates in a study of T cell repertoires in cytomegalovirus infection. Germline loops: CDR1 MNHEY, CDR2 SMNVEV (reference sequence). Trimming took 3 bases from V and 3 from J; bases not matched to a gene: 9. The CDR3 is 17 amino acids. Sequenced material: cultured CD8+ T cells from PBMCs, taken from culture after CMV antigen stimulation. The chain has TRBV27 and TRBJ1-2; 11 nucleotides align to TRBD1. The sequence was collected from a human donor in good health (CMV status not recorded). Some clones in this sample may be carry-over from other donors' samples. The CDR3 reads CASSFLDWTGGDYGYTF. The CDR3 DNA is TGTGCCAGCAGTTTCCTGGACTGGACAGGGGGCGACTATGGCTACACCTTC.